Following are 13 T cell receptor beta chains from one sample sequenced in a study of Ad26.COV2.S vaccination and SARS-CoV-2 variants. Documented treatment: roughly 20 received Ad26.COV2.S at low or high dose, single or two shots; several received placebo; per-sample allocation not given. Sampling was performed 63 days after the first vaccine or placebo injection. This table comes from immunoSEQ multiplex PCR, and its TCRdb copy is limited to in-frame clones, with some not included. The repertoire includes about 680,000 clones, roughly nine tenths of them detected once, and 1.5% sits in the top ten. Sequences were derived from peripheral blood, sampled in a trial of Ad26.COV2.S vaccine versus placebo. These receptors were collected from a person between 18 and 59 years old who received the Ad26.COV2.S COVID-19 vaccine or a placebo.

This chain uses TRBV24-1 with TRBJ2-2, with a weak D call TRBD1 (6 bases). Germline V gene data show CDR1 as KGHDR and CDR2 as SFDVKD. V lost 4 bases, J lost 8 bases, and 10 bases lay in between. CDR3 length: 13 residues. The CDR3 DNA reads as TGTGCCACCAGTGACAAAGACAGGGGGGAGCTGTTTTTT. It translates to CATSDKDRGELFF.

The rearrangement joins TRBV7-9 to TRBJ2-7, with 8 bases fitting TRBD2. With V trimmed by 7 bases and J by 3 bases, 5 bases remained unmatched. Germline V CDR1 and CDR2: SEHNR, FQNEAQ (reference sequence). There are 13 residues in the CDR3. The CDR3 sequence: CASTAGRDYEQYF. Here the CDR3 DNA reads TGTGCCAGCACGGCCGGGAGGGACTACGAGCAGTACTTC.

DNA for the CDR3: TGTGCCAGCAGTTTCCTCGGACAGGCTGAAAAACTGTTTTTT. Its translation: CASSFLGQAEKLFF. The chain links TRBV27 to TRBJ1-4; 7 positions agree with TRBD1. CDR3 length: 14 amino acids. V lost 3 bases, J lost 7 bases, and 5 bases stayed unmatched. CDR1 is MNHEY, CDR2 SMNVEV, per germline (reference sequence).

The rearrangement links TRBV7-9 to TRBJ2-3; 7 positions agree with TRBD2. Germline V gene data show CDR1 as SEHNR and CDR2 as FQNEAQ (reference sequence). The CDR3 contains 14 residues. With V trimmed by 7 bases and J by 3 bases, 7 bases remained unmatched. This CDR3 reads CASTTDGGTDTQYF. DNA of the CDR3: TGTGCCAGCACCACGGACGGGGGGACAGATACGCAGTATTTT.

V usage is TRBV12-3 or TRBV12-4 and J usage is TRBJ1-5; D is possibly TRBD1 (6 bases). The CDR3 length is 13 residues. V shed 6 bases and J shed 7 bases, with 13 bases lying between them. The CDR3 DNA follows: TGTGCCAGCAGCCGGGGGGGGGCCCAGCCCCAGCATTTT. Translated: CASSRGGAQPQHF.

The V call is TRBV27, the J call TRBJ2-7, with TRBD2 as a possible D gene (5 bases). Germline lookup yields CDR1 MNHEY and CDR2 SMNVEV (reference sequence). The CDR3 extends over 15 amino acids. The V end was cut by 8 bases, the J end by 7 bases, with 24 bases between. CDR3 bases: TGTGCCAGCGGACTTGACGGTGGACTCCGGTGGGAGCAGTACTTC. It is translated as CASGLDGGLRWEQYF.

The chain joins TRBV30 to TRBJ1-5; tentative D call: TRBD1 (6 bases). Trimming left V 5 bases short and J 6 bases short, with 20 bases between. Looked up from germline, CDR1 is GTSNPN and CDR2 is SVGIG (reference sequence). The CDR3 spans 15 residues. The CDR3 protein is CAWAEGGELFQPQHF. CDR3 nucleotide sequence: TGTGCCTGGGCGGAGGGGGGGGAGTTATTTCAGCCCCAGCATTTT.

The genes are TRBV27 and TRBJ2-3; TRBD2 aligns across 16 bases. With V trimmed by 4 bases and J by 1 base, 14 bases remained unmatched. Germline lookup yields CDR1 MNHEY and CDR2 SMNVEV (reference sequence). The length of the CDR3 is 21 residues. The CDR3 protein is CASSSRGRGLAGGPGTDTQYF. In DNA form, the CDR3 reads TGTGCCAGCAGTTCTAGGGGTAGGGGACTAGCGGGAGGGCCAGGCACAGATACGCAGTATTTT.

This clone was counted between two and nine times. The chain couples TRBV19 to TRBJ1-3, with TRBD1 as a possible D gene (6 bases). Germline CDR1 LNHDA, CDR2 SQIVND (reference sequence). This CDR3 has 16 residues. V was cut by 5 bases and J by 0 bases, with 14 bases left in between. CDR3 sequence (DNA): TGTGCCAGTAGTCCTACAGGGCCGAGCTCTGGAAACACCATATATTTT. This gives the protein CASSPTGPSSGNTIYF.

The CDR3 sequence is CASSFGGGGEQFF. The CDR3, as DNA: TGTGCCAGCAGTTTCGGAGGGGGCGGTGAGCAGTTCTTC. The V and J genes are TRBV27 and TRBJ2-1, with D maybe TRBD1 (7 bases). The CDR3 contains 13 residues. V dropped 3 bases and J dropped 9 bases, with 12 bases sitting between them. Germline V gene lookup returns CDR1 MNHEY and CDR2 SMNVEV (reference sequence).

The CDR3 sequence: CASRGQGQARYGYTF. The CDR3 coding sequence is TGTGCCAGCAGAGGGCAAGGTCAAGCGCGATATGGCTACACCTTC. V is TRBV27 and J is TRBJ1-2; D unclear. Germline loops: CDR1 MNHEY, CDR2 SMNVEV (reference sequence). The CDR3 consists of 15 residues. The V gene lost 6 bases and the J gene lost 5 bases, with 19 bases spanning the gap.

V usage is TRBV2 and J usage is TRBJ2-1, with 8 bases that match TRBD2. V dropped 9 bases and J dropped 8; count of bases not matched to a gene: 12. The length of the CDR3 is 14 residues. CDR1 is SNHLY and CDR2 is FYNNEI in the germline V gene. The CDR3 sequence is CASGPGTRGDEQFF. As DNA, the CDR3 is TGTGCCAGTGGACCCGGGACTAGAGGGGATGAGCAGTTCTTC.

The chain has TRBV7-2 and TRBJ2-7; TRBD1 matches 7 bases. J lost 2 bases, V lost 3 bases, and 7 bases had no gene match. Per the germline V gene, CDR1 is SGHTA and CDR2 is FQGNSA. This CDR3 is 15 amino acids long. CDR3 coding DNA: TGTGCCAGCAGCTTCGGGACAGATCCCCCCTACGAGCAGTACTTC. Translation: CASSFGTDPPYEQYF.